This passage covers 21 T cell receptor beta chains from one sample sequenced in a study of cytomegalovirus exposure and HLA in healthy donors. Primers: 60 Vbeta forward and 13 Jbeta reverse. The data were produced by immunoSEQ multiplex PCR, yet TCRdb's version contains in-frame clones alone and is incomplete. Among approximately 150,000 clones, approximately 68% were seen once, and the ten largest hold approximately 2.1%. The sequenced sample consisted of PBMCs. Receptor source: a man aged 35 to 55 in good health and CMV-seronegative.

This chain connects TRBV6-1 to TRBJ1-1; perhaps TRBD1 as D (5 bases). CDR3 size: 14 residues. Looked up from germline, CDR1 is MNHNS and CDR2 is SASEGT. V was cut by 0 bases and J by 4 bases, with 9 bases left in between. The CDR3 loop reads CASSEAMGGTEAFF. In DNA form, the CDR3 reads TGTGCCAGCAGTGAAGCGATGGGGGGCACTGAAGCTTTCTTT.

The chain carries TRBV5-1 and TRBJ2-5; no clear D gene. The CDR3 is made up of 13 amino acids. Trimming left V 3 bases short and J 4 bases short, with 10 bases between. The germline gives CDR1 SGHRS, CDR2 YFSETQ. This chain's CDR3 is CASSYQDGETQYF. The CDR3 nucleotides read TGCGCCAGCAGCTACCAGGATGGAGAGACCCAGTACTTC. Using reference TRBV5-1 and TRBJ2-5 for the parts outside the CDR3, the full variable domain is KAGVTQTPRYLIKTRGQQVTLSCSPISGHRSVSWYQQTPGQGLQFLFEYFSETQRNKGNFPGRFSGRQFSNSRSEMNVSTLELGDSALYLCASSYQDGETQYFGPGTRLLVL.

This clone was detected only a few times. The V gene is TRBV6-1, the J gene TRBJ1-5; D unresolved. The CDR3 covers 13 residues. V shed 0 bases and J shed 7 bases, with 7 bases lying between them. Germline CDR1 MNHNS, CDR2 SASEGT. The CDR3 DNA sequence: TGTGCCAGCAGTGAAGCCCCCGTCCAGCCCCAGCATTTT. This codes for CASSEAPVQPQHF.

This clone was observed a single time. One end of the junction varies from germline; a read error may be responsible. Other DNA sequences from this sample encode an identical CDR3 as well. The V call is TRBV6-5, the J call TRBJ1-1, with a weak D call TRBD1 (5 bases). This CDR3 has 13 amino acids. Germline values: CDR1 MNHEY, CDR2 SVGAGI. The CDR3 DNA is TGTGCCAGCAGCCGGGGGGTTGACACTGAAGCCTTCTTT. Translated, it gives CASSRGVDTEAFF.

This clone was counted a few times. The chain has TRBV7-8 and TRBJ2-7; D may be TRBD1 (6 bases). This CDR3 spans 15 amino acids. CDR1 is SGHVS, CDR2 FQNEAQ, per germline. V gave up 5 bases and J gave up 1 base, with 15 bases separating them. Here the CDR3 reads CASSQGQSRSYEQYF. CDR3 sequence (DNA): TGTGCCAGCAGCCAAGGACAGAGTAGATCCTACGAGCAGTACTTC.

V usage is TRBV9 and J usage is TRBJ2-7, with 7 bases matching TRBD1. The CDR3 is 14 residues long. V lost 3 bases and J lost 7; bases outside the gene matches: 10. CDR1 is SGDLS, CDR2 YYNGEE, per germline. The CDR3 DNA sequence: TGTGCCAGCAGCGCGGCCCGACAGGGTAGGGAGCAGTACTTC. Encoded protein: CASSAARQGREQYF.

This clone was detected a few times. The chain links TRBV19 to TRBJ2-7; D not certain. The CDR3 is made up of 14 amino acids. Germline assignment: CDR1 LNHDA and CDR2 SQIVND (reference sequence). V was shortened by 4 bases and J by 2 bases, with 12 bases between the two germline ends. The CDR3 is CASSTTTLTYEQYF. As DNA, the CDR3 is TGTGCCAGTAGTACAACGACTCTAACCTACGAGCAGTACTTC.

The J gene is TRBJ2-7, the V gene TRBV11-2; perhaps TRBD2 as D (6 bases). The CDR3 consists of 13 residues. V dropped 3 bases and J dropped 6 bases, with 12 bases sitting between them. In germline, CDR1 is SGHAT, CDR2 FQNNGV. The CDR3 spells CASSLTSTSEQYF. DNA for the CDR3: TGTGCCAGCAGCTTGACTAGTACAAGCGAGCAGTACTTC.

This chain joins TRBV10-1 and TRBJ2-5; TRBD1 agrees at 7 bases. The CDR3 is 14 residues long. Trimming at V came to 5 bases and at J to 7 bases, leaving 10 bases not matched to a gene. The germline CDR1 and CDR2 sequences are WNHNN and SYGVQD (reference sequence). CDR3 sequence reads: CASSRDRGEVTQYF. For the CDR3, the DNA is TGCGCCAGCAGTCGGGACAGAGGAGAGGTGACCCAGTACTTC.

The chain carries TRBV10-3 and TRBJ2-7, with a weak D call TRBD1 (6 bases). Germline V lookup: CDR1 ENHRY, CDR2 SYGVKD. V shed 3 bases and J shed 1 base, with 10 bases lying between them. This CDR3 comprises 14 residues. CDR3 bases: TGTGCCATCAGTGACCGCGACAGGTCCTACGAGCAGTACTTC. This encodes CAISDRDRSYEQYF.

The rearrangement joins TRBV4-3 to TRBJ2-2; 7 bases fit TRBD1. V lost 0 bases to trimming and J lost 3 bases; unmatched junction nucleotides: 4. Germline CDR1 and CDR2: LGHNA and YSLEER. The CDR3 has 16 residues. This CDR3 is CASSQDGTDYTGELFF. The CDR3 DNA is TGCGCCAGCAGCCAAGACGGGACAGATTACACCGGGGAGCTGTTTTTT.

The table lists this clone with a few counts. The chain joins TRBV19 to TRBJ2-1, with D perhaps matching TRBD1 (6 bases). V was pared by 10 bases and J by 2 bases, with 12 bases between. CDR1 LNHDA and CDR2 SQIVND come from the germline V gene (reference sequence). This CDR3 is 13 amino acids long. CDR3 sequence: CATADRAYNEQFF. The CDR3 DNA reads TGTGCCACTGCGGACAGAGCCTACAATGAGCAGTTCTTC.

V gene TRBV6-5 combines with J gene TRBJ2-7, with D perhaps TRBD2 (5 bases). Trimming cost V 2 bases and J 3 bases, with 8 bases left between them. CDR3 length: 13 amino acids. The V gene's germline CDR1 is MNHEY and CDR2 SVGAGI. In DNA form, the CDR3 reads TGTGCCAGCAGTTACCTCGGGGACTACGAGCAGTACTTC. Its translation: CASSYLGDYEQYF.

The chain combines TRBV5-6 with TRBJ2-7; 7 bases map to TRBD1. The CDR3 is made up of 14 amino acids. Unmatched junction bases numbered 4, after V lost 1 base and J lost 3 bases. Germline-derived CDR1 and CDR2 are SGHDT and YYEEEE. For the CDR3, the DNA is TGTGCCAGCAGCTTGAAAAGGGACAGCTACGAGCAGTACTTC. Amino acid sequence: CASSLKRDSYEQYF.

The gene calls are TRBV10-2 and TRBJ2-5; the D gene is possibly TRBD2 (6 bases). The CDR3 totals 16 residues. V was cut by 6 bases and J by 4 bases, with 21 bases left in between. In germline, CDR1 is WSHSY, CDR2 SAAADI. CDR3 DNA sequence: TGCGCCAGCAGCTCCCCGGGGAGGCGAACGGGAGAGACCCAGTACTTC. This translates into CASSSPGRRTGETQYF.

The CDR3 region is CASSSDRVETQYF. CDR3 DNA sequence: TGCGCCAGCAGCTCGGACAGGGTTGAGACCCAGTACTTC. The chain carries TRBV5-1 and TRBJ2-5, with 8 bases that match TRBD1. This CDR3 spans 13 amino acids. Germline trimming cut 3 bases from V and 5 bases from J; bases unmatched to any gene: 3. The V gene's germline CDR1 is SGHRS and CDR2 YFSETQ.

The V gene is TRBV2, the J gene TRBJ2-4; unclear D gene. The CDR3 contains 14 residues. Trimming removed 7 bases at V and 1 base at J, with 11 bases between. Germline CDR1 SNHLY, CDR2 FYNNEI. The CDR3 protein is CASKPSPAKNIQYF. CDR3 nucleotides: TGTGCCAGCAAGCCGAGTCCGGCCAAAAACATTCAGTACTTC.

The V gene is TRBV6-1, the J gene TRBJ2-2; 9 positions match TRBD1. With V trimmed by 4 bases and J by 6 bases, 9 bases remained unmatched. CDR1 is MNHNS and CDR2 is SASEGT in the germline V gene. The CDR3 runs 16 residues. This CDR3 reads CASSGPRTGVSGELFF. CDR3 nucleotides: TGTGCCAGCAGTGGCCCCCGGACAGGGGTATCCGGGGAGCTGTTTTTT.

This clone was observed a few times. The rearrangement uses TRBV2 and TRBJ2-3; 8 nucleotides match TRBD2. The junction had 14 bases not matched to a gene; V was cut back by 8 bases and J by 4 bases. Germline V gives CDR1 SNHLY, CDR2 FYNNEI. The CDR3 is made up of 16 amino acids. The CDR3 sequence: CASSRAGTRAPDTQYF. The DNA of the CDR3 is TGTGCCAGCTCTAGGGCAGGGACTAGAGCTCCAGATACGCAGTATTTT.

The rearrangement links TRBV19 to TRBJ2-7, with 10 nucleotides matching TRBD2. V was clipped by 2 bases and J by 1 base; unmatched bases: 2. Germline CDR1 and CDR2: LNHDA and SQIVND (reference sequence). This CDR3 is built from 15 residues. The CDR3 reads CASSILAGDSYEQYF. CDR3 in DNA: TGTGCCAGTAGTATACTAGCGGGGGATTCCTACGAGCAGTACTTC.

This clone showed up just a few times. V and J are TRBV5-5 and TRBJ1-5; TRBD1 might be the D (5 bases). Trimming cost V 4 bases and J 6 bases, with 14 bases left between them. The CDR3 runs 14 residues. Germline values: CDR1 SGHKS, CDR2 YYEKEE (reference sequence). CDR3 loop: CASSPGSGGQPQHF. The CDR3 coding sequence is TGTGCCAGCAGCCCAGGGTCGGGGGGTCAGCCCCAGCATTTT.